The T cell receptor beta chain under discussion was sequenced for a study of T cell repertoires in cytomegalovirus infection. Study information: Evidence of both CMV infection and a matching HLA type came from public TCR beta signatures. Study-level results: Using cumulative public TCR beta family frequency, the authors identified those who carried CMV together with the relevant HLA.

One entry per CDR3 protein, called by TCRdb with MiXCR from the reads. The sample holds tens of thousands of distinct CDR3 sequences, 4% seen once. Trimming removed 2 bases from V and 10 bases from J, with 21 bases in between. Germline V gene sequence: CDR1 MDHEN, CDR2 SYDVKM. This CDR3 is 15 amino acids long. There are many counts of this clonotype. Its specificity is not known. This rearrangement joins TRBV28 to TRBJ2-7, with D possibly being TRBD1 or TRBD2 (6 bases each). The receptor comes from a human donor in good health (CMV status not recorded). Some clones in this sample may be carry-over from other donors' samples. The sample consisted of PBMCs. The CDR3, as DNA: TGTGCCAGCAGTTTACGAGGGGGGAGTTCGGCTGAACAGTACTTC. As protein: CASSLRGGSSAEQYF. Full variable domain (missing parts from reference TRBV28 and TRBJ2-7): DVKVTQSSRYLVKRTGEKVFLECVQDMDHENMFWYRQDPGLGLRLIYFSYDVKMKEKGDIPEGYSVSREKKERFSLILESASTNQTSMYLCASSLRGGSSAEQYFGPGTRLTVT.